The 25 T cell receptor beta chains below all came from one sample that was sequenced in a study of STAT5B mutations in CD4+ large granular lymphocyte leukemia. This table comes from immunoSEQ multiplex PCR, and its TCRdb copy is limited to in-frame clones, with some not included. The repertoire holds about 22,000 clones, with roughly 82% as singletons. The sample taken for sequencing was CD4+ T cells from blood buffy coats. Source of these receptors: a human donor in good health.

The chain recombines TRBV6-5 with TRBJ1-5; D may be TRBD1 (6 bases). V lost 6 bases, J lost 4 bases, and 16 bases lay in between. Germline CDR1 and CDR2: MNHEY and SVGAGI. The CDR3 consists of 15 residues. The CDR3 is CASSSTGSGNQPQHF. CDR3 DNA sequence: TGTGCCAGCAGCAGTACAGGGTCGGGGAATCAGCCCCAGCATTTT.

The rearrangement joins TRBV12-1 to TRBJ2-1; TRBD2, the table's D call, was not compared with the DNA. TRBV12-1 is labeled a pseudogene. CDR3 size: 15 residues. This chain's CDR3 is CASSYPWRGRNEQFF. The CDR3 nucleotides are TGTGCCAGCAGCTATCCGTGGCGGGGGAGAAATGAGCAGTTCTTC.

V usage is TRBV30 and J usage is TRBJ1-2, with TRBD1 matching 7 bases. Looked up from germline, CDR1 is GTSNPN and CDR2 is SVGIG (reference sequence). The CDR3 is made up of 15 amino acids. The ends lost 3 bases at V and 2 bases at J; junction bases unmatched: 9. The DNA of the CDR3 is TGTGCCTGGAGCGCAGGGGGGGCGCCGAACTATGGCTACACCTTC. This gives the protein CAWSAGGAPNYGYTF.

The CDR3 nucleotides are TGCGCCAGCAGCTTGACAGGGAGCACAGATACGCAGTATTTT. This translates into CASSLTGSTDTQYF. The rearrangement links TRBV5-1 to TRBJ2-3; D might be TRBD1 (6 bases). The CDR3 has 14 amino acids. CDR1 SGHRS and CDR2 YFSETQ come from the germline V gene. Trimming left V 1 base short and J 0 bases short, with 6 bases between.

This clone was counted only a few times. This chain joins TRBV11-2 and TRBJ2-3; maybe TRBD2 (5 bases). The germline V gene has CDR1 SGHAT and CDR2 FQNNGV. Trimming left V 5 bases short and J 6 bases short, with 12 bases between. The CDR3 sequence is 13 residues long. CDR3 amino acids: CASSREFSDTQYF. CDR3 coding DNA: TGTGCCAGCAGCAGGGAGTTTAGTGATACGCAGTATTTT.

The chain has TRBV6-6 and TRBJ1-1; D is unresolved. Germline V gene sequence: CDR1 MNHNY, CDR2 SVGAGI (reference sequence). The V and J ends lost 6 bases and 1 base respectively, with 9 bases between them. This CDR3 has 13 residues. The CDR3 sequence: CASRPPENTEAFF. CDR3 nucleotides: TGTGCCAGCAGACCCCCAGAGAACACTGAAGCTTTCTTT.

The chain couples TRBV4-1 to TRBJ2-7; tentatively, D is TRBD2 (5 bases). V gave up 1 base and J gave up 3 bases, with 16 bases separating them. The V gene's germline CDR1 is MGHRA and CDR2 YSYEKL. This CDR3 is built from 16 residues. The CDR3 sequence is CASSQVRENGNYEQYF. The CDR3 DNA is TGCGCCAGCAGCCAAGTTCGGGAAAACGGAAACTACGAGCAGTACTTC.

This chain joins TRBV18 and TRBJ1-4, with TRBD1 as a possible D gene (6 bases). The CDR3 contains 15 residues. Germline-derived CDR1 and CDR2 are KGHSH and LQKENI. The V gene lost 5 bases and the J gene lost 1 base, with 11 bases spanning the gap. CDR3 sequence (DNA): TGTGCCAGCTCAATCCGACAGGAAACTAATGAAAAACTGTTTTTT. Its protein product is CASSIRQETNEKLFF.

This clone came up a few times. The V gene is TRBV28, the J gene TRBJ1-5, with a tentative D call TRBD1 (6 bases). Trimming left V 6 bases short and J 6 bases short, with 12 bases between. Looked up from germline, CDR1 is MDHEN and CDR2 is SYDVKM. The CDR3 covers 13 residues. The CDR3 sequence is CASSNRVGQPQHF. The DNA for the CDR3 is TGTGCCAGCAGCAACAGGGTGGGTCAGCCCCAGCATTTT.

The chain recombines TRBV6-4 with TRBJ1-1; D is unclear. The germline CDR1 and CDR2 sequences are MRHNA and SNTAGT. Trimming left V 4 bases short and J 8 bases short, with 17 bases between. The CDR3 is 14 residues long. The CDR3 coding sequence is TGTGCCAGCAGTGCCATCACCCCCCGGCCCGAAGCTTTCTTT. Translation: CASSAITPRPEAFF.

The chain employs TRBV5-1 and TRBJ2-3, with D unresolved. Germline V lookup: CDR1 SGHRS, CDR2 YFSETQ. The CDR3 loop spans 13 amino acids. V lost 0 bases to trimming and J lost 5 bases, with 7 bases between them. CDR3 nucleotide sequence: TGCGCCAGCAGCTTGGGTCGATTAGATACGCAGTATTTT. Its protein product is CASSLGRLDTQYF.

The chain couples TRBV18 to TRBJ2-3; D might be TRBD2 (5 bases). The CDR3 contains 13 residues. Germline CDR1 reads KGHSH; CDR2 reads LQKENI. V shed 6 bases and J shed 6 bases, with 13 bases lying between them. CDR3 DNA sequence: TGTGCCAGCTCCCTCAGAGGGCTCGATACGCAGTATTTT. This gives the protein CASSLRGLDTQYF.

The rearrangement joins TRBV5-1 to TRBJ2-7; D gene unclear. V was cut by 4 bases and J by 2 bases, with 13 bases left in between. Germline loops: CDR1 SGHRS, CDR2 YFSETQ. The CDR3 is 14 residues long. CDR3 region: CASSPIESTYEQYF. The DNA of the CDR3 is TGCGCCAGCAGCCCCATCGAGTCCACCTACGAGCAGTACTTC.

This chain uses TRBV28 with TRBJ2-7; D uncertain. The CDR3 is made up of 12 amino acids. V lost 8 bases, J lost 5 bases, and 13 bases lay in between. The germline V gene encodes CDR1 MDHEN and CDR2 SYDVKM. The CDR3 loop reads CASQSGLNEQYF. CDR3 coding DNA: TGTGCCAGCCAGTCTGGGCTCAACGAGCAGTACTTC.

The table lists this clone with a few counts. V usage is TRBV15 and J usage is TRBJ1-1, with D uncertain. V was pared by 0 bases and J by 6 bases, with 8 bases between. Germline-derived CDR1 and CDR2 are LNHNV and YYDKDF (reference sequence). This CDR3 has 13 residues. Here the CDR3 reads CATSRDLGSEAFF. DNA for the CDR3: TGTGCCACCAGCAGAGATCTGGGATCTGAAGCTTTCTTT.

The gene calls are TRBV5-1 and TRBJ2-3; 13 bases align to TRBD2. In germline, CDR1 is SGHRS, CDR2 YFSETQ. This CDR3 spans 16 amino acids. V was clipped by 3 bases and J by 4 bases; unmatched bases: 5. CDR3 nucleotide sequence: TGCGCCAGCAGCTGGAGACTAGCGGGGGGCCCAGATACGCAGTATTTT. As protein: CASSWRLAGGPDTQYF. Supplemented by reference TRBV5-1 and TRBJ2-3, the full variable domain reads KAGVTQTPRYLIKTRGQQVTLSCSPISGHRSVSWYQQTPGQGLQFLFEYFSETQRNKGNFPGRFSGRQFSNSRSEMNVSTLELGDSALYLCASSWRLAGGPDTQYFGPGTRLTVL.

The V call is TRBV5-1, the J call TRBJ1-4; 8 nucleotides match TRBD1. CDR1 and CDR2 from the germline V gene are SGHRS and YFSETQ. V gave up 3 bases and J gave up 7 bases; unmatched junction bases: 8. This CDR3 spans 15 amino acids. CDR3 sequence reads: CASSWTGRESEKLFF. For the CDR3, the DNA is TGCGCCAGCAGCTGGACAGGGAGGGAAAGTGAAAAACTGTTTTTT. Based on the CDR3 plus reference TRBV5-1 and TRBJ1-4, the full variable domain is KAGVTQTPRYLIKTRGQQVTLSCSPISGHRSVSWYQQTPGQGLQFLFEYFSETQRNKGNFPGRFSGRQFSNSRSEMNVSTLELGDSALYLCASSWTGRESEKLFFGSGTQLSVL.

The chain recombines TRBV18 with TRBJ2-3, with D possibly TRBD2 on 5 matching bases. In germline, CDR1 is KGHSH, CDR2 LQKENI. CDR3 length: 15 residues. V was clipped by 4 bases and J by 1 base, with 12 bases between them. The CDR3 protein is CASSLTLGGTDTQYF. CDR3 in DNA: TGTGCCAGCTCACTAACGTTGGGAGGCACAGATACGCAGTATTTT.

The rearrangement uses TRBV28 and TRBJ2-1, with a tentative D call TRBD1 (5 bases). V was cut by 5 bases and J by 8 bases, with 19 bases left in between. Looked up from germline, CDR1 is MDHEN and CDR2 is SYDVKM. CDR3 length equals 15 residues. CDR3 amino acids: CASSDIIAKGDEQFF. CDR3 DNA sequence: TGTGCCAGCAGTGACATCATTGCCAAAGGGGATGAGCAGTTCTTC.

The chain recombines TRBV18 with TRBJ2-4; D is unclear. This CDR3 contains 11 residues. Trimming stripped 6 bases from V and 7 bases from J, with 7 bases between. The germline V gene encodes CDR1 KGHSH and CDR2 LQKENI. The CDR3 DNA reads TGTGCCAGCTCCATTAATAACATTCAGTACTTC. It codes for CASSINNIQYF.

The V call is TRBV7-8, the J call TRBJ1-5; TRBD1 agrees at 8 bases. The CDR3 is 16 amino acids. Trimming at V came to 0 bases and at J to 6 bases, leaving 7 bases not matched to a gene. Germline V CDR1 and CDR2: SGHVS, FQNEAQ. The CDR3 DNA is TGTGCCAGCAGCTTAGCCGGACAGGGAAACCGTCAGCCCCAGCATTTT. This encodes CASSLAGQGNRQPQHF.

The chain has TRBV29-1 and TRBJ2-5; D may be TRBD2 (7 bases). The V end lost 6 bases, the J end lost 4 bases, and 24 bases lay between the germline ends. Germline V CDR1 and CDR2: SQVTM, ANQGSEA. The CDR3 loop spans 16 amino acids. Written as DNA, the CDR3 is TGCAGCGTCGACAAAACCGGGCGGAGGGGGGGAGAGACCCAGTACTTC. Translation: CSVDKTGRRGGETQYF.

The rearrangement uses TRBV5-5 and TRBJ1-6; D not certain. Germline lookup yields CDR1 SGHKS and CDR2 YYEKEE (reference sequence). The ends were cut back, 0 bases at V and 8 bases at J, with 12 bases in the middle. CDR3 size: 15 residues. The CDR3 sequence: CASSLGAYPDSPLHF. DNA of the CDR3: TGTGCCAGCAGCTTGGGGGCCTACCCAGATTCACCCCTCCACTTT.

The chain links TRBV6-1 to TRBJ1-6, with 7 nucleotides matching TRBD1. This CDR3 comprises 14 residues. Trimming removed 5 bases from V and 5 bases from J; junction bases left unmatched: 3. The germline CDR1 and CDR2 sequences are MNHNS and SASEGT. CDR3 protein: CASSTGTDNSPLHF. The CDR3 DNA is TGTGCCAGCAGTACCGGGACAGATAATTCACCCCTCCACTTT.

The chain combines TRBV19 with TRBJ1-2; weak D call: TRBD1 (6 bases). CDR1 and CDR2 (germline): LNHDA, SQIVND (reference sequence). The CDR3 runs to 15 residues. V shed 5 bases and J shed 4 bases, with 17 bases lying between them. The CDR3 spells CASSHQKGQLYGYTF. CDR3 coding DNA: TGTGCCAGTAGTCACCAGAAAGGACAGCTCTATGGCTACACCTTC.